This TCR beta chain was found in a study of radiotherapy plus CTLA-4 blockade in lung cancer. The study treated chemo-refractory metastatic non-small-cell lung cancer patients with focal radiation plus ipilimumab CTLA-4 blockade. Using immunoSEQ multiplex PCR, the repertoire was profiled, and TCRdb retains in-frame clones only, with some absent. The sample lists approximately 39,000 clones; approximately 72% were seen once. V dropped 0 bases and J dropped 7; count of bases not matched to a gene: 5. The CDR3 loop spans 15 amino acids. Germline V CDR1 and CDR2: SGHRS, YFSETQ. This sequence was found in a human donor with non-small cell lung cancer who had stable disease on radiotherapy plus ipilimumab. The rearrangement links TRBV5-1 to TRBJ1-5, with 9 bases that match TRBD1. The material sequenced was peripheral blood, taken from a patient treated with radiotherapy plus ipilimumab. In DNA form, the CDR3 reads TGCGCCAGCAGCTTGGGGGGACAGGGCGGGCAGCCCCAGCATTTT. This gives the protein CASSLGGQGGQPQHF. Full variable domain (remainder filled in from reference TRBV5-1 and TRBJ1-5): KAGVTQTPRYLIKTRGQQVTLSCSPISGHRSVSWYQQTPGQGLQFLFEYFSETQRNKGNFPGRFSGRQFSNSRSEMNVSTLELGDSALYLCASSLGGQGGQPQHFGDGTRLSIL.